This entry features one TCR beta chain sequence. In the authors' workflow: Using reference gene primer amplification, nucleated cell counts were estimated. Produced via immunoSEQ multiplex PCR; TCRdb's table is partial and in-frame only. V, J and clone size are those of that table, while D and trimming were read from the DNA. This table has 250,000 or so clones, about 87% appearing once. Trimming removed 2 bases from V and 0 bases from J; junction bases left unmatched: 3. Per the germline V gene, CDR1 is SQVTM and CDR2 is ANQGSEA. The CDR3 extends over 15 amino acids. Adults between roughly 18 and 89 years of age took part from 24 US areas. This entry comes from a study of blood T cell repertoires in COVID-19. Study-level background: From T cells, B-cell-depleted T cells, or PBMCs came the material, which was cDNA or gDNA.

This receptor was obtained from a woman aged 25 to 39 with acute COVID-19. Sequencing was carried out using PBMCs or T cells enriched from blood (not recorded which). The gene calls are TRBV29-1 and TRBJ2-1; the match to TRBD2 covers 8 bases. The CDR3 spells CSVEIAGSSYNEQFF. In DNA form, the CDR3 reads TGCAGCGTTGAAATAGCGGGGAGCTCCTACAATGAGCAGTTCTTC.